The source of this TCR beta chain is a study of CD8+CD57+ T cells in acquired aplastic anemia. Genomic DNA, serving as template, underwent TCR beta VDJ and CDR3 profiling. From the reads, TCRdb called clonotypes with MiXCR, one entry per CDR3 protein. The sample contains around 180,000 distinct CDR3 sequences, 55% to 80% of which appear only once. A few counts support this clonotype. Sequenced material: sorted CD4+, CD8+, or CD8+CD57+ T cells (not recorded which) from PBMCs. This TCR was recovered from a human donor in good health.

The CDR3: CASSPLGKNSYNEQFF. The CDR3 DNA sequence: TGTGCCAGCAGTCCTCTTGGGAAAAACTCCTACAATGAGCAGTTCTTC. This rearrangement joins TRBV27 to TRBJ2-1, with D hard to call. This CDR3 is 16 amino acids long. Trimming shortened V by 5 bases and J by 0 bases, and 14 bases separated the two germline ends. The germline V gene encodes CDR1 MNHEY and CDR2 SMNVEV (reference sequence).